This T cell receptor beta chain was profiled in a study of blood T cell repertoires in COVID-19. Germline CDR1 is MGHDK and CDR2 is SYGVNS. V trimming: 2 bases; J trimming: 5 bases; junction bases outside the gene matches: 10. There are 17 residues in the CDR3. Assay: immunoSEQ multiplex PCR; the TCRdb copy retains only in-frame clones and omits some. This table holds 75,000 to 95,000 clones, roughly nine tenths found once. The receptor comes from a man aged 55 to 70 with acute or convalescent COVID-19. The sample consisted of peripheral blood. The rearrangement uses TRBV25-1 and TRBJ1-1, with 11 positions matching TRBD1. The CDR3 loop is CASSETPGTGGITEAFF. The CDR3 DNA reads as TGTGCCAGCAGTGAAACGCCCGGGACAGGGGGAATAACTGAAGCTTTCTTT.